This T cell receptor (beta chain) stems from a study of patients and donors after allogeneic stem cell transplantation. V lost 4 bases to trimming and J lost 8 bases; unmatched junction nucleotides: 7. Germline values: CDR1 SEHNR, CDR2 FQNEAQ (reference sequence). This CDR3 spans 15 amino acids. TCRdb re-analysed the RT-PCR reads in MiXCR, keeping a single row per CDR3 protein. The sample comprises hundreds of thousands of distinct CDR3 sequences, around 15% of which are singletons, and just over 7% rests with the top ten. The TCR comes from a human donor who was either an allogeneic HSCT recipient or a stem cell or donor lymphocyte infusion donor (not recorded which). It is not recorded whose cells these are; they may come from a transplant donor. Sequenced input: blood, either unsorted or a sorted T cell fraction (not recorded which). The V call is TRBV7-9, the J call TRBJ1-4; 10 bases fit TRBD1. The CDR3 loop reads CASSSGQGEREKLFF. DNA of the CDR3: TGTGCCAGCAGCTCAGGACAGGGGGAACGCGAAAAACTGTTTTTT.